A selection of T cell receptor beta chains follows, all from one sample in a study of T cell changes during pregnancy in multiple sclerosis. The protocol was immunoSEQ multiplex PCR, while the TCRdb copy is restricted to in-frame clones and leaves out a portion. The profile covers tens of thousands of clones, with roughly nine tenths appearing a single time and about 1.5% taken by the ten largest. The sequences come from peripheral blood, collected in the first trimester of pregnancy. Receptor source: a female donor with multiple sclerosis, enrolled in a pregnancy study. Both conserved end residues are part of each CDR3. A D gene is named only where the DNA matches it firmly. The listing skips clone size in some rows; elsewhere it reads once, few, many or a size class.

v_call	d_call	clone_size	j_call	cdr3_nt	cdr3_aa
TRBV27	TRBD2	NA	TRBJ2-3	TGTGCCAGCAGTTTGAGGCTAGCGGGAGTCACGCTGGGCACAGATACGCAGTATTTT	CASSLRLAGVTLGTDTQYF
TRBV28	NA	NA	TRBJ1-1	TGTGCCAGCAGTTGGGGGCTGGGTACTGAAGCTTTCTTT	CASSWGLGTEAFF
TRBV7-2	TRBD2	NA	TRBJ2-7	TGTGCCAGCAGCTATCAGGGACTAGCCGTAGACGAGCAGTACTTC	CASSYQGLAVDEQYF
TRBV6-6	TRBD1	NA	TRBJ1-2	TGTGCCAGCAGTTACTCGACAGGGCTTAATGATGGCTACACCTTC	CASSYSTGLNDGYTF
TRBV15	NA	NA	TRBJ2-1	TGTGCCACCTCTCACGGAGTCAATGAGCAGTTCTTC	CATSHGVNEQFF
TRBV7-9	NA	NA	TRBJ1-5	TGTGCCAGCACCTCTACCTCAGCGGGTAACAGCAATCAGCCCCAGCATTTT	CASTSTSAGNSNQPQHF
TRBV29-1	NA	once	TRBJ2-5	TGCAGCGTGGCGAGCGGTGGGAGAGAGACCCAGTACTTC	CSVASGGRETQYF
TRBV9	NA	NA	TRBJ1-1	TGTGCCAGCAGCGTAGACGGGGATCCGCGTACTGAAGCTTTCTTT	CASSVDGDPRTEAFF
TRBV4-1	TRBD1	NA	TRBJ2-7	TGCGCCAGCAGCCGTCCGGGACAGCCATACGAGCAGTACTTC	CASSRPGQPYEQYF
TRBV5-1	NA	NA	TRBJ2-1	TGCGCCAGCAGCCTCAGGGAATTGGATGAGCAGTTCTTC	CASSLRELDEQFF
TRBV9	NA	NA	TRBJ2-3	TGTGCCAGCAGCCCGATAGCGAGCACAGATACGCAGTATTTT	CASSPIASTDTQYF
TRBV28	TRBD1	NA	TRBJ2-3	TGTGCCAGCAGTCCTCCGGGACAGGGAGGGACAGATACGCAGTATTTT	CASSPPGQGGTDTQYF
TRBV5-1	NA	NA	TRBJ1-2	TGCGCCAGCAAGGAGGAAACGGTATTCGGCTACACCTTC	CASKEETVFGYTF
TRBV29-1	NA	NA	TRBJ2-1	TGCAGCGTTGAAAGCCAAACCTACAATGAGCAGTTCTTC	CSVESQTYNEQFF
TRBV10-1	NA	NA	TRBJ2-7	TGCGCCAGCTCCGGAGGTCCCCAGGCGCTCACCTACGAGCAGTACTTC	CASSGGPQALTYEQYF
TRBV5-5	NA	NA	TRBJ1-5	TGTGCCAGCAGCTTGGGTCAGGGCCGGAGTCAGCCCCAGCATTTT	CASSLGQGRSQPQHF
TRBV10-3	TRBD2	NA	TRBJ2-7	TGTGCCATCAGTGCTTCCGGGACTAGCTTGAGCGAGCAGTACTTC	CAISASGTSLSEQYF
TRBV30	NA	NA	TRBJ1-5	TGTGCCTGGAGCGGGGGAGACAATCAGCCCCAGCATTTT	CAWSGGDNQPQHF
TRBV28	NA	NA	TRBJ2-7	TGTGCCAGCTGCAATACACCGGGGGGCGGGGACGAGCAGTACTTC	CASCNTPGGGDEQYF
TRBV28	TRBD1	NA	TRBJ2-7	TGTGCCAGCAGTACCCCGGGACAGGGCCTCTACGAGCAGTACTTC	CASSTPGQGLYEQYF
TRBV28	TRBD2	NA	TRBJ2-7	TGTGCCAGCAGTCCTGGGGGACTAGCGAAGTACGAGCAGTACTTC	CASSPGGLAKYEQYF
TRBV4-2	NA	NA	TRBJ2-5	TGTGCCAGCAGCCAAGGCGGGGTCCAAGAGACCCAGTACTTC	CASSQGGVQETQYF
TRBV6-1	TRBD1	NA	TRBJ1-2	TGTGCCAGCAGTGACTCTGCAGGGGGCATCTATGGCTACACCTTC	CASSDSAGGIYGYTF
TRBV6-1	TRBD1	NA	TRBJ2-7	TGTGCCAGCAGTCCGGGGACAGGGTATATCGAGCAGTACTTC	CASSPGTGYIEQYF
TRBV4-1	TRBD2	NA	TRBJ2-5	TGCGCCAGCAGCACCCTAGCGGGAGTTGGAGAGACCCAGTACTTC	CASSTLAGVGETQYF
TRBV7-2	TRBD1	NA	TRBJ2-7	TGTGCCAGCAGCTCAACTCGGGACAGGACCTACGAGCAGTACTTC	CASSSTRDRTYEQYF
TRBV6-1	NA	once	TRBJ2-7	TGTGCCAGCAAGGCTAGCGACTCCTACGAGCAGTACTTC	CASKASDSYEQYF
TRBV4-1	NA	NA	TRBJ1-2	TGCGCCAGCAGCCAAGACGAGGGAAACTATGGCTACACCTTC	CASSQDEGNYGYTF
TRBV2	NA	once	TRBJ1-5	TGTGCCAGCAGTGAATGGGGGGTTCAGCCCCAGCATTTT	CASSEWGVQPQHF
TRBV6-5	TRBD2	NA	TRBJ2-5	TGTGCCAGCAGTTATGCGGGAGGGGTACAAGAGACCCAGTACTTC	CASSYAGGVQETQYF
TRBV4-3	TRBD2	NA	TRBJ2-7	TGCGCCAGCAGCCAAACCCCCCCCTTTGAGCGGGGCATTCTCGAGCAGTACTTC	CASSQTPPFERGILEQYF
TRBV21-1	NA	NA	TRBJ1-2	TGTGCCTCAGTCAGTGGCTACACCTTC	CASVSGYTF
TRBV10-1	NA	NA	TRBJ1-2	TGCGCCAGCAGTGACGATGGCTACACCTTC	CASSDDGYTF
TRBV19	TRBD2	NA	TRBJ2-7	TGTGCCAGTAGTAGGATAGCGGGAGGGCCTCGGCTTGACGAGCAGTACTTC	CASSRIAGGPRLDEQYF
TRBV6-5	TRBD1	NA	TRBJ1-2	TGTGCCACTACGAGGACAGGCAGAGGCTACACCTTC	CATTRTGRGYTF
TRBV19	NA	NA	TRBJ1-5	TGTGCCTCCTCCCGAGGGGGAAGGGGCAATCAGCCCCAGCATTTT	CASSRGGRGNQPQHF
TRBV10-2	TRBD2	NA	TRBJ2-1	TGCGCCAGCAGCGACGGGACTAGCGGGACCAGGGGTGAGCAGTTCTTC	CASSDGTSGTRGEQFF
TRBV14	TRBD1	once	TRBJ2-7	TGTGCCAGCAGCCAAGAAGTCAGGGGGCGAGGGGCCGAGCAGTACTTC	CASSQEVRGRGAEQYF
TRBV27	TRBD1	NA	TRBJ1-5	TGTGCCAGCAGGGGGACAGGGGGCTCTAATCAGCCCCAGCATTTT	CASRGTGGSNQPQHF
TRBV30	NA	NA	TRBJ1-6	TGTGCCTGGGGGGGGTTGAATAATTCACCCCTCCACTTT	CAWGGLNNSPLHF
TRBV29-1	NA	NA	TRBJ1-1	TGCGGGGGGGGTGGTGGGTCCTCCAACACTGAAGCTTTCTTT	CGGGGGSSNTEAFF
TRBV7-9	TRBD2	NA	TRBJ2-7	TGTGCCAGCAGCTCCGAGGAGGAGCGGGAGGGACAGGAGCAGTACTTC	CASSSEEEREGQEQYF
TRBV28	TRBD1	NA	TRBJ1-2	TGTGCCAGCAGTTTTAGCAGGGGGCTCAACTATGGCTACACCTTC	CASSFSRGLNYGYTF
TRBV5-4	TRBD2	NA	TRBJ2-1	TGTGCCAGCAGCTTGCGGCGGGAGGTCGACAATGAGCAGTTCTTC	CASSLRREVDNEQFF
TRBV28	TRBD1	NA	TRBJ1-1	TGTGCCAGCAGTTTTCCTCCGGACAGGAAACCAATGAACACTGAAGCTTTCTTT	CASSFPPDRKPMNTEAFF
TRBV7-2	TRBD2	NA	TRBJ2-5	TGTGCCAGCAGCTTAGCGGGGGGGCTAGCGGGTCGCGAGACCCAGTACTTC	CASSLAGGLAGRETQYF
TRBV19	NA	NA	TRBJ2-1	TGTGCCAGTGGCTCCAGCTCCTACAATGAGCAGTTCTTC	CASGSSSYNEQFF
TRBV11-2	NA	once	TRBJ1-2	TGTGCCAGCAGCTTATTACAGGGTTCTCCTAACTATGGCTACACCTTC	CASSLLQGSPNYGYTF
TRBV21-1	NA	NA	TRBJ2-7	TGTGCCAGCAGCAAAGCCCCCTTTGGCTTAACACAGTACAACTACGAGCAGTACTTC	CASSKAPFGLTQYNYEQYF